These 9 T cell receptor beta chains were all obtained from the same sample, sequenced in a study of T cell responses to AZD1222 COVID-19 vaccine. Measured with immunoSEQ multiplex PCR; TCRdb has only the in-frame clones, and not every one. The table lists 110,000 to 150,000 clones, roughly 90% of them singletons. Sequencing was performed on peripheral blood, taken on day 0 of AZD1222 vaccination. The receptors stem from an adult in good health.

The chain uses TRBV7-8 and TRBJ2-7; 7 bases fit TRBD1. The length of the CDR3 is 15 residues. Trimming cost V 4 bases and J 5 bases; bases outside gene matches: 11. The germline V gene has CDR1 SGHVS and CDR2 FQNEAQ. The CDR3 spells CASSSGQLFRDEQYF. CDR3 DNA: TGTGCCAGCAGCTCGGGACAGCTCTTCAGGGACGAGCAGTACTTC. Drawing the rest from reference TRBV7-8 and TRBJ2-7, the complete variable domain is GAGVSQSPRYKVAKRGQDVALRCDPISGHVSLFWYQQALGQGPEFLTYFQNEAQLDKSGLPSDRFFAERPEGSVSTLKIQRTQQEDSAVYLCASSSGQLFRDEQYFGPGTRLTVT.

The rearrangement joins TRBV4-1 to TRBJ1-4; D is undetermined. The CDR3 totals 15 residues. CDR1 is MGHRA and CDR2 is YSYEKL in the germline V gene. Trimming removed 1 base from V and 4 bases from J, with 10 bases in between. The DNA of the CDR3 is TGCGCCAGCAGCCAAGGTCAAGGCTATAATGAAAAACTGTTTTTT. This gives the protein CASSQGQGYNEKLFF.

This chain uses TRBV7-8 with TRBJ2-1; TRBD2 might be the D (6 bases). The germline CDR1 and CDR2 sequences are SGHVS and FQNEAQ. V gave up 5 bases and J gave up 7 bases, with 24 bases separating them. The CDR3 totals 17 residues. CDR3 protein: CASSRDLSGLRGNEQFF. In DNA form, the CDR3 reads TGTGCCAGCAGCCGAGACCTTTCGGGGCTCCGGGGGAATGAGCAGTTCTTC. Full variable domain (outside the CDR3, taken from reference TRBV7-8 and TRBJ2-1): GAGVSQSPRYKVAKRGQDVALRCDPISGHVSLFWYQQALGQGPEFLTYFQNEAQLDKSGLPSDRFFAERPEGSVSTLKIQRTQQEDSAVYLCASSRDLSGLRGNEQFFGPGTRLTVL.

The chain uses TRBV15 and TRBJ1-3; D is ambiguous. The CDR3 extends over 14 amino acids. The V gene's germline CDR1 is LNHNV and CDR2 YYDKDF (reference sequence). Trimming pared 6 bases from V and 0 bases from J, leaving 9 bases between. The CDR3 DNA is TGTGCCACCAGGAGGACGGGCTCTGGAAACACCATATATTTT. Protein sequence: CATRRTGSGNTIYF.

Concerning this clone: Other DNA sequences in this sample translate to the same CDR3. This chain links TRBV7-2 with TRBJ2-7; D gene uncertain. Trimming removed 0 bases from V and 2 bases from J, with 8 bases in between. This CDR3 region has 14 residues. Germline V CDR1 and CDR2: SGHTA, FQGNSA. Written as DNA, the CDR3 is TGTGCCAGCAGCTTAGCCGGTGGGACCTACGAGCAGTACTTC. Its protein product is CASSLAGGTYEQYF.

This clone was seen only once. This chain links TRBV6-4 with TRBJ1-1; perhaps TRBD1 as D (5 bases). There are 16 residues in the CDR3. V was clipped by 3 bases and J by 5 bases, with 19 bases between them. Germline CDR1 and CDR2: MRHNA and SNTAGT. This chain's CDR3 is CASSEWGESLKTEAFF. The CDR3 DNA reads as TGTGCCAGCAGTGAGTGGGGGGAATCCCTTAAGACTGAAGCTTTCTTT.

This clone was detected only once. The rearrangement links TRBV5-8 to TRBJ1-6; D is undetermined. Germline V gives CDR1 SGHTS, CDR2 YDEGEE. The CDR3 covers 13 residues. V lost 5 bases and J lost 7, with 10 bases in between. The DNA of the CDR3 is TGTGCCAGCAGTGTGATCGGGAATTCACCCCTCCACTTT. Protein: CASSVIGNSPLHF.

This clone has only one observation. V is TRBV4-3 and J is TRBJ2-2; maybe TRBD1 (6 bases). Looked up from germline, CDR1 is LGHNA and CDR2 is YSLEER. The germline V and J ends were trimmed by 1 base and 7 bases, with 13 bases remaining between them. The CDR3 has 15 amino acids. This chain's CDR3 is CASSQADRLSGELFF. DNA of the CDR3: TGCGCCAGCAGCCAAGCAGACAGGTTGAGCGGGGAGCTGTTTTTT.

The rearrangement links TRBV10-1 to TRBJ2-1, with D perhaps TRBD2 (5 bases). The CDR3 has 14 residues. Germline loops: CDR1 WNHNN, CDR2 SYGVQD (reference sequence). Trimming cost V 7 bases and J 0 bases, with 10 bases left between them. The CDR3 protein is CASKSGSSYNEQFF. In DNA, the CDR3 is TGCGCCAGCAAGAGCGGAAGCTCCTACAATGAGCAGTTCTTC.